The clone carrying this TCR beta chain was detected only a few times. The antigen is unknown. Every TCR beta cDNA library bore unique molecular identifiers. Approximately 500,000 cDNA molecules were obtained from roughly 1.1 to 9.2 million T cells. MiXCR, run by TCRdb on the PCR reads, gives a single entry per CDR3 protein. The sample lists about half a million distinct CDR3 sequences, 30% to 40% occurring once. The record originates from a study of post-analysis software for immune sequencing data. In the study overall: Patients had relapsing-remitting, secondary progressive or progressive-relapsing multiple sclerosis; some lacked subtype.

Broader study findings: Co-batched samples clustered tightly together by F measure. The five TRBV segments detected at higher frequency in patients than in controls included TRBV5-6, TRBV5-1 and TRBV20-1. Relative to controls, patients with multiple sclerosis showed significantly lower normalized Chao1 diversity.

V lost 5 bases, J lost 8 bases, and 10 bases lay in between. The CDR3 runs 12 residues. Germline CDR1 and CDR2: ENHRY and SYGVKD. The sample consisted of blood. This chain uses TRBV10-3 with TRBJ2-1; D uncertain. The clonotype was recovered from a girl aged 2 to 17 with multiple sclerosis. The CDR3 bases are TGTGCCATCAGTATCGAAGGAGATGAGCAGTTCTTC. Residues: CAISIEGDEQFF.